This T cell receptor (beta chain) emerged from a study of tumor-infiltrating lymphocytes in primary liver carcinoma. Study at large: The tumors, T1-T3 N0M0 lesions, were about 4.2 to 11 cm across. Study results and caveats: Tumor-adjacent and tumor-blood pairs shared less of their repertoires than tumor region pairs shared.

Using a constant-region primer together with ProtoScript II reverse transcriptase, TCR beta cDNA was made from around 500 ng of total RNA. Sequencing libraries for TCR beta derived from three nested multiplex PCR rounds that used slightly modified ARM-PCR. A C-beta reverse primer and TRBV1-TRBV30 forward primers served in each of the first two PCR rounds, at about 9 cycles apiece. Each CDR3 protein is one row after TCRdb ran MiXCR on the multiplex PCR reads. The table lists tens of thousands of distinct CDR3 sequences, roughly three quarters of them singletons, with over 30% in the top ten. Notes on this clonotype: Its antigen is not known. One junction end does not reproduce the germline sequence, and a read error may be involved.

The germline V gene has CDR1 SGHAT and CDR2 FQNNGV. This CDR3 comprises 15 residues. Unsorted bulk tissue of about 17-32 mg yielded co-extracted RNA and DNA. Uniformly, tumor samples exhibited a viable tumor cell fraction exceeding 75%. The chain has TRBV11-2 and TRBJ2-7; TRBD2 might be the D (6 bases). This clonotype was obtained from a woman in her thirties with primary liver carcinoma and hepatitis B virus infection. Input material: liver tumor tissue from sampling region 4. Subset meaning: tumor region T4, right-lateral pole. The CDR3 protein is CASNLGVSGSYEQHF. In DNA, the CDR3 is TGCGCCAGCAACTTAGGAGTTAGCGGTTCCTACGAGCAGCACTTC.